This T cell receptor (beta chain) was sequenced for a study of T cell responses to AZD1222 COVID-19 vaccine. This CDR3 is 13 amino acids long. V gave up 10 bases and J gave up 6 bases, with 15 bases separating them. The V gene's germline CDR1 is LNHDA and CDR2 SQIVND (reference sequence). Study-level points and caveats: Researchers report vaccine-associated CD4 TCRs spanning spike, with dominance at 160-218 and 743-854. Regions left unmutated in variants are reportedly the target of nearly half of spike-specific TCRs.

Note on this clone: Its specificity is not known.

The repertoire was sequenced with immunoSEQ multiplex PCR; TCRdb's copy has only in-frame clones and lacks some. The sample carries roughly 270,000 clones, around 93% recorded once. This clonotype was sampled from an adult who received the AZD1222 COVID-19 vaccine. This specimen consisted of peripheral blood, obtained 28 days after the second AZD1222 dose. V and J are TRBV19 and TRBJ1-4; D may be TRBD1 (5 bases). The CDR3 protein is CATRRVGDEKLFF. The DNA of the CDR3 is TGTGCCACACGAAGGGTGGGGGATGAAAAACTGTTTTTT.